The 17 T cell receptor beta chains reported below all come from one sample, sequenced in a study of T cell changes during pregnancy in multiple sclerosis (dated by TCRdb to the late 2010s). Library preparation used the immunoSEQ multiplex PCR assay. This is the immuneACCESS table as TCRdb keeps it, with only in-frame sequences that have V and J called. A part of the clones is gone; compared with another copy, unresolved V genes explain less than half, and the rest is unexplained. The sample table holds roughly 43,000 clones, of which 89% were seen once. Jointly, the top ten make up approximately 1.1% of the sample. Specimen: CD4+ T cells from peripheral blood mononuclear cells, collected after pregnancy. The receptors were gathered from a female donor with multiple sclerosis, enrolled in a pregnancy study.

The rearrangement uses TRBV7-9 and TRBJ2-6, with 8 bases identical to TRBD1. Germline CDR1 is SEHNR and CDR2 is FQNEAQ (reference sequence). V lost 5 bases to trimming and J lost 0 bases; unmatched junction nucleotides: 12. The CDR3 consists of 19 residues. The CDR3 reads CASSTRRDRYSSGANVLTF. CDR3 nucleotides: TGTGCCAGCAGCACGAGAAGGGACAGGTATTCCTCTGGGGCCAACGTCCTGACTTTC.

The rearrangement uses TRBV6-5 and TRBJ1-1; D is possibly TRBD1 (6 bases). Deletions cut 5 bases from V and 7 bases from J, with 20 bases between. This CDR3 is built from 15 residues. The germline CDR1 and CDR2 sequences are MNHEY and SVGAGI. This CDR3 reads CASSPAGGRIFEAFF. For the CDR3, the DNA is TGTGCCAGCAGTCCGGCGGGGGGGCGTATCTTTGAAGCTTTCTTT.

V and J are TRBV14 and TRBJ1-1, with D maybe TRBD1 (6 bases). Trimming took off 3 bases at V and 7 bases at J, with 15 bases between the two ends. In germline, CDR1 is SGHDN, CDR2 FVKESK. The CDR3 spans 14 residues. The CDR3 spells CASSQQGFQDEAFF. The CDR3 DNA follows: TGTGCCAGCAGCCAGCAGGGGTTTCAGGATGAAGCTTTCTTT.

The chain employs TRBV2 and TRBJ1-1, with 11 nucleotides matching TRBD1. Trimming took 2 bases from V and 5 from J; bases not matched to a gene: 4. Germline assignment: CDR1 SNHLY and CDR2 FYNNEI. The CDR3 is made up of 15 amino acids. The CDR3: CASSEQDRGQTEAFF. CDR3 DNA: TGTGCCAGCAGTGAACAGGACAGGGGGCAAACTGAAGCTTTCTTT.

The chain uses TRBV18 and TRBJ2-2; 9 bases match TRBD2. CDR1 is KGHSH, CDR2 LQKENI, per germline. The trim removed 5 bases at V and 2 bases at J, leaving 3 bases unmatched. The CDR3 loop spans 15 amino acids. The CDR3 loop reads CASSIGTSNTGELFF. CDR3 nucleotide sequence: TGTGCCAGCTCAATCGGGACTAGCAACACCGGGGAGCTGTTTTTT.

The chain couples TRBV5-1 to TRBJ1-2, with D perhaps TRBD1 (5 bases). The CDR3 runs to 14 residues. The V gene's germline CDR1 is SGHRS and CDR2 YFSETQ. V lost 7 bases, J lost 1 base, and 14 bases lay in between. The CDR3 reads CASRPSRDNYGYTF. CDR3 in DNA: TGCGCCAGCCGCCCTTCCAGGGATAACTATGGCTACACCTTC.

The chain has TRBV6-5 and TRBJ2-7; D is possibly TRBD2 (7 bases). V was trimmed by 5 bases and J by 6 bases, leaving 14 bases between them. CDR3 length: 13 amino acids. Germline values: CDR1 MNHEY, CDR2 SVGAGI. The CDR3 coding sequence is TGTGCCAGCAGTAGCTGGGGAGGGGGCGAGCAGTACTTC. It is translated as CASSSWGGGEQYF.

CDR3 nucleotide sequence: TGTGCCAGCAGAACGACAGGGGACTATAATTCACCCCTCCACTTT. Translated: CASRTTGDYNSPLHF. The J gene is TRBJ1-6, the V gene TRBV2; 8 bases fit TRBD1. The CDR3 loop spans 15 amino acids. The germline gives CDR1 SNHLY, CDR2 FYNNEI. V shed 6 bases, J shed 3 bases, and the junction held 4 bases outside the gene matches.

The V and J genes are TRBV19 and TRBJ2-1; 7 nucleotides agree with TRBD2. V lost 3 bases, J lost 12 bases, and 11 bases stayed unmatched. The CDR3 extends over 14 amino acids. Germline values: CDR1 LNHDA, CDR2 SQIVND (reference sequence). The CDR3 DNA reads TGTGCCAGTAGTATTGGCGGGGAGGGGAGAGCGCAGTTCTTC. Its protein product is CASSIGGEGRAQFF.

The CDR3 coding sequence is TGTGCCAGCTCACCCGGCCAGGCCGCCTACAATGAGCAGTTCTTC. Amino acids: CASSPGQAAYNEQFF. V gene TRBV18 combines with J gene TRBJ2-1; D not certain. This CDR3 is 15 amino acids long. The V gene's germline CDR1 is KGHSH and CDR2 LQKENI. V was shortened by 3 bases and J by 2 bases, with 11 bases between the two germline ends.

CDR3 DNA sequence: TGTGCCAGCAGCTTACTCGCTATGGCTAACTATGGCTACACCTTC. Residues: CASSLLAMANYGYTF. This chain connects TRBV7-9 to TRBJ1-2, with D hard to call. Germline assignment: CDR1 SEHNR and CDR2 FQNEAQ (reference sequence). The V end was cut by 2 bases, the J end by 0 bases, with 10 bases between. The CDR3 has 15 residues.

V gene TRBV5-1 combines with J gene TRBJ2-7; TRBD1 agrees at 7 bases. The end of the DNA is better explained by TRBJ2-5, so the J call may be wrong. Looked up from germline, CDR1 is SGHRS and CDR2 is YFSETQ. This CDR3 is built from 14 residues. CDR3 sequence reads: CASSYDRVRETQYF. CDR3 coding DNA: TGCGCCAGCAGTTATGACAGGGTCAGGGAGACCCAGTACTTC.

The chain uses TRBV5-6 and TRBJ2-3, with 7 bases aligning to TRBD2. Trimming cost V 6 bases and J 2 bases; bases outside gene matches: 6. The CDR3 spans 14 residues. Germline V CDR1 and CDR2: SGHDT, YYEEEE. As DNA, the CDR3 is TGTGCCAGCACCCCTAGCGGAGTCACAGATACGCAGTATTTT. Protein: CASTPSGVTDTQYF.

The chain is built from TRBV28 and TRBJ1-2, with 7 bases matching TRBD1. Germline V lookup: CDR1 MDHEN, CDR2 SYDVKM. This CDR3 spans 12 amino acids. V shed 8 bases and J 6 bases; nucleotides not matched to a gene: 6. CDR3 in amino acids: CASVGGRHGYTF. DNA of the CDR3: TGTGCCAGCGTAGGGGGCCGTCATGGCTACACCTTC.

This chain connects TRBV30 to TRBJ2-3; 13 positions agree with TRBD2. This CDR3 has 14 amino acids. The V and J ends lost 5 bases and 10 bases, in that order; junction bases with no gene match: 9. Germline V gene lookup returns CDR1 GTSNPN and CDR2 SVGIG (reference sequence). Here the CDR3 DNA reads TGTGCCTGGTTGACTAGCGGGAGGCCCGGGGCGCAGTATTTT. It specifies CAWLTSGRPGAQYF.

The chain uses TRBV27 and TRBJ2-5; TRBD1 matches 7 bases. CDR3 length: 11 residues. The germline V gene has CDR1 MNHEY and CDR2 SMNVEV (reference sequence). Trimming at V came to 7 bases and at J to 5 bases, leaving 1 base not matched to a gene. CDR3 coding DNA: TGTGCCAGCACCAGGGGGGAGACCCAGTACTTC. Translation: CASTRGETQYF.

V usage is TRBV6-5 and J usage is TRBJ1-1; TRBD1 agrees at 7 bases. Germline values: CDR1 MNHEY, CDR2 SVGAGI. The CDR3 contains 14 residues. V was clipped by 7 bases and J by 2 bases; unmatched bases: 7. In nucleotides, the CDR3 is TGTGCCAGCAAAACACGGACAGGTAACACTGAAGCTTTCTTT. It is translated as CASKTRTGNTEAFF.